This passage covers 9 T cell receptor beta chains from one sample sequenced in a study of neurological immune-mediated disorders (dated by TCRdb to about 2019). Library method: 5' RACE. Sequencing relied on an Illumina HiSeq 2500. TCRdb reprocessed the public reads (quality trimming at Q25 with fastp, clone calling with MiXCR) and kept in-frame beta chains. Records with the same CDR3 protein are collapsed into one entry carrying the most frequent genes and DNA. Present in this sample are approximately 66,000 distinct CDR3 sequences, roughly 4.8% of which were seen just once. About 6.9% of the sample is held by the ten biggest clonotypes. The sequencing sample was made of PBMCs. These receptors all stem from a man aged 25 to 45 with multiple sclerosis.

This clonotype was detected many times. The rearrangement links TRBV3-1 to TRBJ2-7; 7 bases line up with TRBD1. Germline values: CDR1 LGHDT, CDR2 YNNKEL (reference sequence). V shed 4 bases, J shed 3 bases, and the junction held 6 bases outside the gene matches. The CDR3 sequence is 14 residues long. CDR3 nucleotides: TGTGCCAGCAGCCCGTGGGACAGCCACTACGAGCAGTACTTC. Translation gives CASSPWDSHYEQYF.

Concerning this clonotype itself: One end of the junction is discordant with germline, which a read error may explain. The chain joins TRBV20-1 to TRBJ1-5; 9 nucleotides align to TRBD1. Germline CDR1 and CDR2: DFQATT and SNEGSKA (reference sequence). This CDR3 is built from 14 residues. CDR3 nucleotides: TGCAGTGCTACCCCGACAGGGGGTAATCAGCCCCAGAATTTT. It yields the protein CSATPTGGNQPQNF.

The chain couples TRBV7-8 to TRBJ2-5; D is ambiguous. Deletions cut 6 bases from V and 5 bases from J, with 16 bases between. Germline lookup yields CDR1 SGHVS and CDR2 FQNEAQ. The CDR3 sequence is 14 residues long. CDR3 loop: CASRSAEDVETQYF. Written as DNA, the CDR3 is TGTGCCAGCAGAAGCGCTGAGGATGTCGAGACCCAGTACTTC.

This clonotype was counted at least ten times. The rearrangement uses TRBV12-3 or TRBV12-4 and TRBJ2-2, with D perhaps matching TRBD1 (6 bases). V was cut by 8 bases and J by 0 bases, with 13 bases left in between. The CDR3 totals 15 residues. The CDR3 bases are TGTGCCAGCGCGGACAGAAGATCGAACACCGGGGAGCTGTTTTTT. Amino acids: CASADRRSNTGELFF.

Turning to this clonotype: This sequence may be a read error, since a much larger clone differs from it by one base. The chain has TRBV5-1 and TRBJ1-1; unclear D gene. CDR3 length equals 15 residues. The germline gives CDR1 SGHRS, CDR2 YFSETQ. V was cut by 0 bases and J by 1 base, with 10 bases left in between. The chain's CDR3 is CASSLDRLTNTEAFF. In DNA form, the CDR3 reads TGCGCCAGCAGCTTGGACCGATTAACGAACACTGAAGCTTTCTTT.

There are many counts of this clonotype. This chain joins TRBV6-5 and TRBJ2-5; 7 bases are a match to TRBD2. The ends lost 7 bases at V and 5 bases at J; junction bases unmatched: 13. The CDR3 consists of 15 residues. Germline loops: CDR1 MNHEY, CDR2 SVGAGI. This CDR3 reads CASKITWGGSETQYF. CDR3 nucleotides: TGTGCCAGCAAAATTACTTGGGGGGGTAGCGAGACCCAGTACTTC.

The sample holds many counts of this clonotype. The V gene is TRBV24-1, the J gene TRBJ2-1; D call uncertain. In germline, CDR1 is KGHDR, CDR2 SFDVKD. V lost 1 base and J 6 bases, leaving 9 bases between the germline ends. The CDR3 sequence is 14 residues long. The CDR3 sequence: CATSDFTAPNEQFF. Here the CDR3 DNA reads TGTGCCACCAGTGATTTTACAGCCCCCAATGAGCAGTTCTTC.

This clonotype was observed a handful of times. The rearrangement joins TRBV15 to TRBJ1-1, with 8 bases fitting TRBD1. From germline, CDR1 is LNHNV and CDR2 YYDKDF (reference sequence). The CDR3 spans 14 residues. The V and J ends lost 4 bases and 3 bases, in that order; junction bases with no gene match: 4. The CDR3 is CATSKTDRDTEAFF. The CDR3 coding sequence is TGTGCCACCAGCAAAACGGACAGGGACACTGAAGCTTTCTTT.

To note about this clonotype: The junction and the germline gene differ at one end; a read error may be behind it. The chain couples TRBV6-5 to TRBJ1-5, with D possibly TRBD1 on 5 matching bases. CDR3 length: 15 amino acids. Germline CDR1 is MNHEY and CDR2 is SVGAGI. CDR3 sequence reads: CASSLILGAHQPQNF. CDR3 bases: TGTGCCAGCAGTTTAATTTTAGGGGCGCATCAGCCCCAGAATTTT.